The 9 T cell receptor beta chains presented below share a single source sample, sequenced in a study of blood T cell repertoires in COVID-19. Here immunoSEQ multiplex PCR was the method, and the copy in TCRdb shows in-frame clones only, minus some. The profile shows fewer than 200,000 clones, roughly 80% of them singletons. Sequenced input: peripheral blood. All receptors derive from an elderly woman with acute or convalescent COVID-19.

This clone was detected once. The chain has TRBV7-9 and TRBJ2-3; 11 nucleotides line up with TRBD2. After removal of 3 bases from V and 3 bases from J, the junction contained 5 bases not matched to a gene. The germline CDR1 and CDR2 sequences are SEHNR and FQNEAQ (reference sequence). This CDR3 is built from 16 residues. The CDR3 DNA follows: TGTGCCAGCAGCTTTAGACTAGCGGGACGGACAGATACGCAGTATTTT. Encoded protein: CASSFRLAGRTDTQYF.

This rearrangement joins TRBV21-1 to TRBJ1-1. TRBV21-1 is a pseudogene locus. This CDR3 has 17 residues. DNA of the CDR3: TGTGCCAGCAGCCTACGGGATGCCGCGGCGGACGACACTGAAGCTTTCTTT. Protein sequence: CASSLRDAAADDTEAFF.

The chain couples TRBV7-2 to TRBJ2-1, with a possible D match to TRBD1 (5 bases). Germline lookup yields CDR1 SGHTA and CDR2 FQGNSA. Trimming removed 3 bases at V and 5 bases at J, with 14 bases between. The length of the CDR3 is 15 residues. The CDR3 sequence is CASSFVRVGNNEQFF. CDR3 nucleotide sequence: TGTGCCAGCAGCTTTGTCAGGGTTGGAAACAATGAGCAGTTCTTC.

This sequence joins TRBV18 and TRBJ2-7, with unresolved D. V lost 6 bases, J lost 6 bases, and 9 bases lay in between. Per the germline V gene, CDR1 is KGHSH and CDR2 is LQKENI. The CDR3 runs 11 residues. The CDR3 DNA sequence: TGTGCCAGCTCCGAGTCCCCCGAGCAGTACTTC. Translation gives CASSESPEQYF.

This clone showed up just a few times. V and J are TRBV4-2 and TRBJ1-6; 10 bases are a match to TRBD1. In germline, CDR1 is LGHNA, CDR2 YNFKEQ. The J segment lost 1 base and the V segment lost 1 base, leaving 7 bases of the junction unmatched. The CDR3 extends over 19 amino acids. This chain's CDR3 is CASSQAGGTGASYNSPLHF. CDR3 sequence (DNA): TGTGCCAGCAGCCAAGCGGGAGGGACAGGGGCTTCCTATAATTCACCCCTCCACTTT.

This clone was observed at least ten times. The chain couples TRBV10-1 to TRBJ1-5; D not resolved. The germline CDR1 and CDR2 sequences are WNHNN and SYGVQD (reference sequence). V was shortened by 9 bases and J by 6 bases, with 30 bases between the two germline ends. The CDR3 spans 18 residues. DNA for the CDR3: TGCGCCAGTACGCAACTTCTCCTGACGGGGAGGATTGGTCAGCCCCAGCATTTT. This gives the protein CASTQLLLTGRIGQPQHF.

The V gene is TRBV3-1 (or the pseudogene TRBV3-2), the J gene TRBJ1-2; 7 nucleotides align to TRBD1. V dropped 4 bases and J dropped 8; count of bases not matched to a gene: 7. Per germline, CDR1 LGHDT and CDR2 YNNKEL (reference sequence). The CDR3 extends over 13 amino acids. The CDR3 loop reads CASSPDRARGYTF. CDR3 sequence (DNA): TGTGCCAGCAGCCCTGACAGGGCTCGAGGCTACACCTTC.

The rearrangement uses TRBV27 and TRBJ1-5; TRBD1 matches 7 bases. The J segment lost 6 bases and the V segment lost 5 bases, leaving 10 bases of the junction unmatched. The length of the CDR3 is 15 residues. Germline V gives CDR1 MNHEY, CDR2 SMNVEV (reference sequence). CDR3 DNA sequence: TGTGCCAGCAGTCGCTCCAGGGGGTACGGTCAGCCCCAGCATTTT. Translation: CASSRSRGYGQPQHF.

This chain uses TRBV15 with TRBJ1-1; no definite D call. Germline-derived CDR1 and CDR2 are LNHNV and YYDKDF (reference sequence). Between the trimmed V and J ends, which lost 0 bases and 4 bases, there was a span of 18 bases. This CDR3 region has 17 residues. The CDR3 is CATSRDRAAGMGTEAFF. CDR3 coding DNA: TGTGCCACCAGCAGAGATCGGGCCGCGGGGATGGGCACTGAAGCTTTCTTT.